The 18 T cell receptor beta chains presented below share a single source sample, sequenced in a study of cytomegalovirus exposure and HLA in healthy donors. This table comes from immunoSEQ multiplex PCR, and its TCRdb copy is limited to in-frame clones, with some not included. The sample contains 65,000 to 85,000 clones, over 85% of which appear only once. The source material was PBMCs. Receptor source: a woman under 30 in good health and CMV-seronegative.

This sequence joins TRBV6-5 and TRBJ1-4; tentatively, D is TRBD1 (5 bases). With 2 bases removed from V and 7 bases from J, the gap between germline ends came to 8 bases. The germline CDR1 and CDR2 sequences are MNHEY and SVGAGI. The CDR3 length is 13 residues. The CDR3 sequence is CASSYGQGEKLFF. The CDR3 bases are TGTGCCAGCAGTTACGGCCAGGGTGAAAAACTGTTTTTT.

The J gene is TRBJ2-3, the V gene TRBV29-1; tentatively, D is TRBD1 (6 bases). Germline CDR1 is SQVTM and CDR2 is ANQGSEA. The V end lost 6 bases, the J end lost 3 bases, and 19 bases lay between the germline ends. CDR3 length: 15 amino acids. This CDR3 is CSVTVGQGRTDTQYF. As DNA, the CDR3 is TGCAGCGTGACGGTCGGGCAGGGGAGAACAGATACGCAGTATTTT.

The chain is built from TRBV6-4 and TRBJ1-5; tentative D call: TRBD1 (6 bases). This CDR3 is 17 amino acids long. The V end lost 6 bases, the J end lost 2 bases, and 20 bases lay between the germline ends. Germline V gene sequence: CDR1 MRHNA, CDR2 SNTAGT. The CDR3 nucleotides read TGTGCCAGCAGCCCCGACGGCGGAGGGGGGGGCAATCAGCCCCAGCATTTT. Translated, it gives CASSPDGGGGGNQPQHF.

The J gene is TRBJ2-7, the V gene TRBV11-2; 9 nucleotides line up with TRBD2. Germline V gene sequence: CDR1 SGHAT, CDR2 FQNNGV. V was pared by 2 bases and J by 3 bases, with 8 bases of the junction left unmatched. This CDR3 contains 16 residues. The CDR3 is CASSLSLRGGLYEQYF. CDR3 DNA sequence: TGTGCCAGCAGCTTATCCCTGCGGGGGGGACTCTACGAGCAGTACTTC.

This chain uses TRBV6-1 with TRBJ1-6, with 9 bases lining up with TRBD1. Looked up from germline, CDR1 is MNHNS and CDR2 is SASEGT. There are 15 residues in the CDR3. V was pared by 7 bases and J by 6 bases, with 7 bases of the junction left unmatched. The DNA of the CDR3 is TGTGCCAGCACCAAGGGACAGGGAAGTAATTCACCCCTCCACTTT. It codes for CASTKGQGSNSPLHF.

The chain carries TRBV7-9 and TRBJ2-1, with TRBD2 identical over 9 bases. The V gene's germline CDR1 is SEHNR and CDR2 FQNEAQ (reference sequence). The CDR3 loop spans 19 amino acids. Losses at the gene ends were 7 bases for V and 1 base for J; bases not matched to a gene: 17. This CDR3 reads CASTPRVRSGGNSYNEQFF. DNA of the CDR3: TGTGCCAGCACCCCCAGGGTTCGAAGCGGGGGGAATTCCTACAATGAGCAGTTCTTC.

The chain recombines TRBV7-9 with TRBJ2-7, with D perhaps TRBD1 (5 bases). This CDR3 comprises 13 residues. In germline, CDR1 is SEHNR, CDR2 FQNEAQ (reference sequence). The V end lost 5 bases, the J end lost 2 bases, and 10 bases lay between the germline ends. CDR3 in DNA: TGTGCCAGCAGCCAGGGCGCCGCCTACGAGCAGTACTTC. This sequence encodes CASSQGAAYEQYF.

The chain recombines TRBV19 with TRBJ2-1; TRBD1 matches 8 bases. With V trimmed by 6 bases and J by 4 bases, 11 bases remained unmatched. The germline gives CDR1 LNHDA, CDR2 SQIVND (reference sequence). This CDR3 has 16 amino acids. The CDR3 loop reads CASSQHTGGSYNEQFF. The DNA for the CDR3 is TGTGCCAGTAGCCAACATACAGGGGGGTCTTACAATGAGCAGTTCTTC.

The chain is built from TRBV13 and TRBJ2-3; D is undetermined. Trimming removed 5 bases from V and 2 bases from J, with 14 bases in between. CDR1 PRHDT and CDR2 FYEKMQ come from the germline V gene (reference sequence). The CDR3 consists of 15 residues. CDR3 DNA: TGTGCCAGCAGCAAGGAAGGCGACTTCACAGATACGCAGTATTTT. Its translation is CASSKEGDFTDTQYF.

The V gene is TRBV6-6, the J gene TRBJ1-1; D uncertain. Deletions cut 0 bases from V and 7 bases from J, with 9 bases between. This CDR3 region has 13 residues. Germline V gene data show CDR1 as MNHNY and CDR2 as SVGAGI (reference sequence). The CDR3: CASSYSWEGEAFF. CDR3 nucleotide sequence: TGTGCCAGCAGTTACTCTTGGGAGGGTGAAGCTTTCTTT.

The J gene is TRBJ2-7, the V gene TRBV19; 9 bases map to TRBD2. In germline, CDR1 is LNHDA, CDR2 SQIVND (reference sequence). The CDR3 covers 15 residues. V lost 3 bases and J lost 2; bases outside the gene matches: 5. CDR3 region: CASSMVLAGAYEQYF. The CDR3 DNA reads as TGTGCCAGTAGTATGGTACTAGCGGGCGCCTACGAGCAGTACTTC. Looking up the rest from reference TRBV19 and TRBJ2-7 gives the full variable domain: DGGITQSPKYLFRKEGQNVTLSCEQNLNHDAMYWYRQDPGQGLRLIYYSQIVNDFQKGDIAEGYSVSREKKESFPLTVTSAQKNPTAFYLCASSMVLAGAYEQYFGPGTRLTVT.

This chain uses TRBV20-1 with TRBJ2-7; D uncertain. Germline V CDR1 and CDR2: DFQATT, SNEGSKA (reference sequence). V was pared by 4 bases and J by 1 base, with 5 bases between. The CDR3 covers 11 residues. The CDR3 DNA reads as TGCAGTGCTATGAGTTCCTACGAGCAGTACTTC. The encoded protein is CSAMSSYEQYF.

In nucleotides, the CDR3 is TGTGCCATCAGTGAGTCAAAAAGACTAGCGGGACCCTCGTACAATGAGCAGTTCTTC. Its protein is CAISESKRLAGPSYNEQFF. The genes are TRBV10-3 and TRBJ2-1; 11 nucleotides match TRBD2. The germline V gene has CDR1 ENHRY and CDR2 SYGVKD. The CDR3 totals 19 residues. J gave up 4 bases and V 0 bases, and 11 bases lay outside the gene matches.

This clone appeared once. The chain couples TRBV27 to TRBJ2-3; 13 positions match TRBD2. The CDR3 totals 16 residues. Per the germline V gene, CDR1 is MNHEY and CDR2 is SMNVEV (reference sequence). V gave up 5 bases and J gave up 3 bases; unmatched junction bases: 5. The CDR3 nucleotides are TGTGCCAGCAGTAAACCGGGACTAGCGGGGACAGATACGCAGTATTTT. Encoded protein: CASSKPGLAGTDTQYF.

The CDR3 coding sequence is TGTGCCAGCAGTGAAGCTCTCCGGACAGGGTCCTACGAGCAGTACTTC. This encodes CASSEALRTGSYEQYF. The genes are TRBV2 and TRBJ2-7, with 8 bases aligning to TRBD1. Looked up from germline, CDR1 is SNHLY and CDR2 is FYNNEI. V gave up 0 bases and J gave up 1 base; unmatched junction bases: 5. CDR3 size: 16 residues.

The chain is built from TRBV7-2 and TRBJ1-4, with D maybe TRBD1 (6 bases). Trimming left V 3 bases short and J 8 bases short, with 16 bases between. The CDR3 spans 15 residues. Germline V gene sequence: CDR1 SGHTA, CDR2 FQGNSA. As DNA, the CDR3 is TGTGCCAGCAGCTTCGTCTGGGGGCCGGAGGAAAAACTGTTTTTT. It codes for CASSFVWGPEEKLFF.

V is TRBV6-1 and J is TRBJ2-7; D may be TRBD2 (6 bases). Per germline, CDR1 MNHNS and CDR2 SASEGT. This CDR3 comprises 11 residues. The chain's CDR3 is CAGAGSYEQYF. The DNA for the CDR3 is TGTGCAGGGGCCGGGAGCTACGAGCAGTACTTC.

The chain employs TRBV15 and TRBJ1-2, with unresolved D. This CDR3 is built from 15 residues. Trimming removed 4 bases from V and 3 bases from J, with 15 bases in between. CDR1 and CDR2 from the germline V gene are LNHNV and YYDKDF (reference sequence). The CDR3 DNA sequence: TGTGCCACCAGCACCGCGCTGACAACCGACTATGGCTACACCTTC. It is translated as CATSTALTTDYGYTF.